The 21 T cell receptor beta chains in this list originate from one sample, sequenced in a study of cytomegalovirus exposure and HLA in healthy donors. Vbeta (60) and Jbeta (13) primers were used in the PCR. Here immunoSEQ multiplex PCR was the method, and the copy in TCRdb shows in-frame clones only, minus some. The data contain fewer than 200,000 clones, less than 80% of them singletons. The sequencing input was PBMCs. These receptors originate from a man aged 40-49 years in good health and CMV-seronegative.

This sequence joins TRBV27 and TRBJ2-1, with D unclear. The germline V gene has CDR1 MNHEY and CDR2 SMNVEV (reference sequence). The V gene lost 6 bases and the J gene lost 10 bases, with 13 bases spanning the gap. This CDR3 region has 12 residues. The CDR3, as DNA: TGTGCCAGCAGGACTCAGTGGCGGGAGCAGTTCTTC. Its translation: CASRTQWREQFF.

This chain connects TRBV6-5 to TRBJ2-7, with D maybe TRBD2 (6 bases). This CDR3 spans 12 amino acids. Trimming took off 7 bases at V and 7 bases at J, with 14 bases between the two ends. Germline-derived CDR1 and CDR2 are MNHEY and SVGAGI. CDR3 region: CASKRPGTEQYF. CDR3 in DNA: TGTGCCAGCAAAAGGCCAGGGACTGAGCAGTACTTC.

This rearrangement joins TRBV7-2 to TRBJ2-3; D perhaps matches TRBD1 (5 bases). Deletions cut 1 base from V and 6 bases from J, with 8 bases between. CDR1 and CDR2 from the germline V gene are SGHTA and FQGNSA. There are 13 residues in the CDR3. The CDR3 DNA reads TGTGCCAGCAGCTTAGGAAAGGGGGATACGCAGTATTTT. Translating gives CASSLGKGDTQYF. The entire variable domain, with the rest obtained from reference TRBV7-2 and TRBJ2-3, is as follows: GAGVSQSPSNKVTEKGKDVELRCDPISGHTALYWYRQSLGQGLEFLIYFQGNSAPDKSGLPSDRFSAERTGGSVSTLTIQRTQQEDSAVYLCASSLGKGDTQYFGPGTRLTVL.

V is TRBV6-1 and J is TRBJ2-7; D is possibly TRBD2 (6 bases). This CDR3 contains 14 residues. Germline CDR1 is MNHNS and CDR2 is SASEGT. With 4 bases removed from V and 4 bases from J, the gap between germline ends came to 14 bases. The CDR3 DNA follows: TGTGCCAGCAGTGCCCCCAGGGAGGCATACGAGCAGTACTTC. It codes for CASSAPREAYEQYF.

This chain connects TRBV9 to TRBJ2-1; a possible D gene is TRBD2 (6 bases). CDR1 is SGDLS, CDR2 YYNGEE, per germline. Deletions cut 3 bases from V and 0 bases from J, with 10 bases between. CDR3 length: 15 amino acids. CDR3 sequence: CASSAQTSSYNEQFF. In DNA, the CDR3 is TGTGCCAGCAGCGCGCAGACTAGCTCCTACAATGAGCAGTTCTTC. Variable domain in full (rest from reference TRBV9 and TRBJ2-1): DSGVTQTPKHLITATGQRVTLRCSPRSGDLSVYWYQQSLDQGLQFLIQYYNGEERAKGNILERFSAQQFPDLHSELNLSSLELGDSALYFCASSAQTSSYNEQFFGPGTRLTVL.

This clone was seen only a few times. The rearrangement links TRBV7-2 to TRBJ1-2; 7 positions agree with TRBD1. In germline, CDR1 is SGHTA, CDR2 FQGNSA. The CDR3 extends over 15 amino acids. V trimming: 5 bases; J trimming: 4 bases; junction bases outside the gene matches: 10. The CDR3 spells CASSQSRDSIYGYTF. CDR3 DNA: TGTGCCAGCAGCCAGTCAAGGGACAGCATCTATGGCTACACCTTC.

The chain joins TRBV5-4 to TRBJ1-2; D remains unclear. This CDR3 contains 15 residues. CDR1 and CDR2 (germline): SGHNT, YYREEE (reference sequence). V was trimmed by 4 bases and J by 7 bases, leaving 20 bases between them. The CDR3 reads CASSRREGLSGGYTF. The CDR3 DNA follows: TGTGCCAGCAGCCGCCGGGAGGGCTTAAGCGGTGGCTACACCTTC.

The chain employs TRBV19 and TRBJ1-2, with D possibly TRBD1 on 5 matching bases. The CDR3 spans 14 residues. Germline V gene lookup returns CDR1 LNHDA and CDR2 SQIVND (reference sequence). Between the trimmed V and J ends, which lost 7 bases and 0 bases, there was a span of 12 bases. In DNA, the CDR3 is TGTGCCAGTACCCTAGGGGCAGCTAACTATGGCTACACCTTC. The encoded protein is CASTLGAANYGYTF.

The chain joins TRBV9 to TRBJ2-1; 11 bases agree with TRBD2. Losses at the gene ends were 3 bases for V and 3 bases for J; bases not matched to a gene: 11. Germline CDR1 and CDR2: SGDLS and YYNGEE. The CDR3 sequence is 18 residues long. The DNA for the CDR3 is TGTGCCAGCAGCGGAGTTGCGGCTAGCGGGAGGAACTACAATGAGCAGTTCTTC. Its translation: CASSGVAASGRNYNEQFF.

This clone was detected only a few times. The CDR3 DNA reads TGCGCCAGCAGCTTGACAGGGGGTGAATATGGCTACACCTTC. Its translation: CASSLTGGEYGYTF. The rearrangement links TRBV5-1 to TRBJ1-2; 8 nucleotides agree with TRBD1. CDR3 length: 14 amino acids. CDR1 and CDR2 (germline): SGHRS, YFSETQ. V dropped 1 base and J dropped 5; count of bases not matched to a gene: 4.

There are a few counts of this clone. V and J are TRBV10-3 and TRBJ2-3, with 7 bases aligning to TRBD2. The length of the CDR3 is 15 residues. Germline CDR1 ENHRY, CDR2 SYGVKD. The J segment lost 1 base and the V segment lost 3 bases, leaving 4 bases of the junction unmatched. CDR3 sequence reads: CAISDRREGTDTQYF. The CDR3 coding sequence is TGTGCCATCAGTGATCGTCGGGAGGGCACAGATACGCAGTATTTT.

CDR3 sequence: CASSLGQGALNTQYF. CDR3 DNA sequence: TGTGCCAGCAGCCTGGGACAGGGGGCCTTAAATACGCAGTATTTT. This sequence joins TRBV7-9 and TRBJ2-3, with 12 bases lining up with TRBD1. From germline, CDR1 is SEHNR and CDR2 FQNEAQ (reference sequence). This CDR3 is built from 15 residues. V lost 5 bases, J lost 7 bases, and 7 bases stayed unmatched. The entire variable domain, with the rest obtained from reference TRBV7-9 and TRBJ2-3, is as follows: DTGVSQNPRHKITKRGQNVTFRCDPISEHNRLYWYRQTLGQGPEFLTYFQNEAQLEKSRLLSDRFSAERPKGSFSTLEIQRTEQGDSAMYLCASSLGQGALNTQYFGPGTRLTVL.

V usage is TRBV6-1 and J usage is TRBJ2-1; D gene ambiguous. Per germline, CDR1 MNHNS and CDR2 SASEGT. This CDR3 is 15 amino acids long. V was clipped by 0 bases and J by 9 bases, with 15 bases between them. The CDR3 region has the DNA TGTGCCAGCAGTGAAGCATGGGTCCCTAGTGGTGAGCAGTTCTTC. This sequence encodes CASSEAWVPSGEQFF.

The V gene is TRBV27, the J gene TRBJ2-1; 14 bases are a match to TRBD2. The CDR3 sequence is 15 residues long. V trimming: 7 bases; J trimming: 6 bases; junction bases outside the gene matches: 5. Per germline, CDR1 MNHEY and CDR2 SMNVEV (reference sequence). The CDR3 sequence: CASTIGTSGSNEQFF. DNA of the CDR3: TGTGCCAGCACCATTGGGACTAGCGGGAGCAATGAGCAGTTCTTC.

In nucleotides, the CDR3 is TGTGCCAGCAGCGTAGGCCACCTGGGCGGAAACACCATATATTTT. It yields the protein CASSVGHLGGNTIYF. V usage is TRBV9 and J usage is TRBJ1-3; D unclear. V was shortened by 0 bases and J by 4 bases, with 11 bases between the two germline ends. The germline V gene has CDR1 SGDLS and CDR2 YYNGEE. This CDR3 is 15 amino acids long.

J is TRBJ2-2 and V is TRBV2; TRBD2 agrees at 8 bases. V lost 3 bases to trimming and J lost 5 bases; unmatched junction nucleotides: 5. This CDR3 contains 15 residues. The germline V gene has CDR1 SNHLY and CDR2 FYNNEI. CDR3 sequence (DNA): TGTGCCAGCAGTGAGGTGGCTAGCGGGACCGGGGAGCTGTTTTTT. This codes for CASSEVASGTGELFF. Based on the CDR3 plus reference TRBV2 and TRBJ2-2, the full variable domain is EPEVTQTPSHQVTQMGQEVILRCVPISNHLYFYWYRQILGQKVEFLVSFYNNEISEKSEIFDDQFSVERPDGSNFTLKIRSTKLEDSAMYFCASSEVASGTGELFFGEGSRLTVL.

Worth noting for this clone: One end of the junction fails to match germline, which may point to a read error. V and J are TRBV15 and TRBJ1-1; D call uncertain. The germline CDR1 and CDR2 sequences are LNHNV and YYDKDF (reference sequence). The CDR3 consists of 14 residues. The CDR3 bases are TGTGCCACCAGCGGAGATCAGGTCGCGTCCTTAGCTTTCTTT. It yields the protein CATSGDQVASLAFF.

CDR3 sequence: CAHRQGANTEAFF. CDR3 nucleotide sequence: TGTGCCCACCGACAGGGGGCAAACACTGAAGCTTTCTTT. The V and J genes are TRBV30 and TRBJ1-1, with TRBD1 identical over 10 bases. The CDR3 extends over 13 amino acids. Germline loops: CDR1 GTSNPN, CDR2 SVGIG (reference sequence). V trimming: 8 bases; J trimming: 2 bases; junction bases outside the gene matches: 5.

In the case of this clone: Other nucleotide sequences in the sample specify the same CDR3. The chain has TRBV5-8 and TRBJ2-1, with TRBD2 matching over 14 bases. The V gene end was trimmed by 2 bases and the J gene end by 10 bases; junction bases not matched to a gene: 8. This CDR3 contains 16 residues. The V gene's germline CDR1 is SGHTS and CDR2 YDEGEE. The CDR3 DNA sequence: TGTGCCAGCAGCTTAACTGGGACTAGCGGGAGCCAAGAGCAGTTCTTC. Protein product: CASSLTGTSGSQEQFF.

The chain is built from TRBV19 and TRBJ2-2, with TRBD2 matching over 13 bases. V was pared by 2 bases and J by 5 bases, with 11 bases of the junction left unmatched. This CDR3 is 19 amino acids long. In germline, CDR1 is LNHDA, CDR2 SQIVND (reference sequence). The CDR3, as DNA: TGTGCCAGTAGTATAACCAACCGACTAGCGGGAGGACGTACCGGGGAGCTGTTTTTT. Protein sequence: CASSITNRLAGGRTGELFF.

Here the CDR3 DNA reads TGCGCCAGCAGCTCCAGGTCGAAAAACACTGAAGCTTTCTTT. It encodes CASSSRSKNTEAFF. The rearrangement joins TRBV5-1 to TRBJ1-1; D gene ambiguous. The CDR3 is 14 amino acids. V gave up 3 bases and J gave up 2 bases, with 11 bases separating them. Germline V gene sequence: CDR1 SGHRS, CDR2 YFSETQ. The full variable domain, its missing parts supplied by reference TRBV5-1 and TRBJ1-1, is KAGVTQTPRYLIKTRGQQVTLSCSPISGHRSVSWYQQTPGQGLQFLFEYFSETQRNKGNFPGRFSGRQFSNSRSEMNVSTLELGDSALYLCASSSRSKNTEAFFGQGTRLTVV.